This is a list of T cell receptor beta chains from one sample in a study of Graves' ophthalmopathy and Graves' hyperthyroidism. TCRdb re-derived calls from the multiplex PCR reads in MiXCR, one entry per CDR3 protein. The table lists some 410,000 distinct CDR3 sequences, around 21% of them singletons. The sample comprised peripheral blood. The receptors here all came from a woman aged 18-29 years with stable Graves' hyperthyroidism. The CDR3 runs from the conserved cysteine through the conserved F or W.

>TRBV14|TRBJ1-6
CASSLRPSYSPLHF
>TRBV24-1|TRBJ2-5
CATSDPRIVGETQYF
>TRBV6-4|TRBJ1-1
CASSDPDRGQALMNTEAFF
>TRBV20-1|TRBJ2-7
CSATLSGRPYEQYF
>TRBV2|TRBJ1-4
CASSVQGAGEKLFF
>TRBV7-9|TRBJ2-7
CASSSETYEQYF
>TRBV27|TRBJ1-2
CASSLYSDYGYTF
>TRBV19|TRBJ2-5
CASRLAGVETQYF
>TRBV11-2|TRBJ1-5
CASSLIHRGSWQPQHF
>TRBV12-3/TRBV12-4|TRBJ1-5
CASTLGRQPQHF
>TRBV28|TRBJ2-4
CASSNTGREDIQYF
>TRBV30|TRBJ1-1
CAWSVLGARGTEAFF
>TRBV2|TRBJ1-1
CASRNDVTEAFF
>TRBV6-1|TRBJ2-7
CASSEPVSYYEQYF
>TRBV7-2|TRBJ2-7
CASSLVAARGNYEQYF
>TRBV28|TRBJ1-1
CASRVGRADTEAFF
>TRBV6-1|TRBJ1-3
CASSSGTGGGSGNTIYF
>TRBV10-2|TRBJ2-5
CASSESGLAGIQETQYF
>TRBV2|TRBJ1-3
CASSARTGVGNTIYF
>TRBV5-1|TRBJ2-2
CASSLSYRAGELFF
>TRBV7-3|TRBJ2-5
CASSLRVARQETQYF
>TRBV11-2|TRBJ2-5
CASSLPGGPIETQYF
>TRBV4-3|TRBJ2-7
CASSQGYGEYEQYF
>TRBV20-1|TRBJ2-5
CSASGALDERGGQETQYF
>TRBV7-2|TRBJ2-7
CASSTPRGRGEQYF
>TRBV20-1|TRBJ1-1
CSARNTEAFF
>TRBV12-3/TRBV12-4|TRBJ1-6
CASSFGMPDSPLHF